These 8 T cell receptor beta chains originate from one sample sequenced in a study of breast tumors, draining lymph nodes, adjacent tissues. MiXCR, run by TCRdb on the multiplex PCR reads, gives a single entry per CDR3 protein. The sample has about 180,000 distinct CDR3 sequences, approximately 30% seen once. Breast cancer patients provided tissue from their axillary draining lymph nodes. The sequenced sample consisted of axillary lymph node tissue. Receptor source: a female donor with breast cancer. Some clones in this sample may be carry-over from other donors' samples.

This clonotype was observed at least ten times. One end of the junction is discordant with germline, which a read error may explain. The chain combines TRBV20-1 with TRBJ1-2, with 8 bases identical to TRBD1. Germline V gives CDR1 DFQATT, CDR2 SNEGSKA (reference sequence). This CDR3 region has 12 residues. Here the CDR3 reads CSLTGDAYGSTF. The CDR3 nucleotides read TGCAGTTTGACAGGGGACGCCTATGGCTCCACCTTC.

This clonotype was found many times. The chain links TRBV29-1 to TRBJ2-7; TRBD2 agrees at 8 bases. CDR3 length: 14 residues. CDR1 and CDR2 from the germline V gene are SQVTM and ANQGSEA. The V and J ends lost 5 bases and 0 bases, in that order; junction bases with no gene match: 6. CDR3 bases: TGCAGCGTTTCCGGGACTAGAGCCTCCTACGAGCAGTACTTC. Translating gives CSVSGTRASYEQYF.

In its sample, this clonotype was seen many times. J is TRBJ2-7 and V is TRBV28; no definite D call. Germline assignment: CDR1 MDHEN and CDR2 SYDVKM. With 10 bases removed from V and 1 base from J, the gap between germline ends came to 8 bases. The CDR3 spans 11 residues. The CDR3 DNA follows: TGTGCCACCTCATGGTCCTACGAGCAGTACTTC. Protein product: CATSWSYEQYF.

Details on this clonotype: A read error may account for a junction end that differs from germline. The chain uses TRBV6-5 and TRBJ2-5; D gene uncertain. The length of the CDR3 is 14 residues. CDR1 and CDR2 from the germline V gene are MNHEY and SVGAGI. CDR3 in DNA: TGTGCCGGCAGTTACCCAACGGTTGGGGAGACCCAGTACTTC. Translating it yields CAGSYPTVGETQYF.

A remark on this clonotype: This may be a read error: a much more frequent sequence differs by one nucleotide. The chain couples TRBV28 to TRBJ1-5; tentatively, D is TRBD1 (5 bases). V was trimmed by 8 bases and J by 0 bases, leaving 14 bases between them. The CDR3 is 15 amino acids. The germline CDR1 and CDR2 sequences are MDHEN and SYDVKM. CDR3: CASFEGGDSNQPQHF. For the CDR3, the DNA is TGTGCCAGCTTCGAGGGAGGGGATAGCAATCAGCCCCAGCATTTT.

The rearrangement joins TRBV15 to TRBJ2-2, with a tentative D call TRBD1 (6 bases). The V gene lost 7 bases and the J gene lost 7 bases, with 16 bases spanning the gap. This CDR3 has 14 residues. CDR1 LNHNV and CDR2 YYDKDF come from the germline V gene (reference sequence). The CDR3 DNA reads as TGTGCCACCATGGCGGACAGTGTTTACGGGGAGCTGTTTTTT. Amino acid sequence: CATMADSVYGELFF.

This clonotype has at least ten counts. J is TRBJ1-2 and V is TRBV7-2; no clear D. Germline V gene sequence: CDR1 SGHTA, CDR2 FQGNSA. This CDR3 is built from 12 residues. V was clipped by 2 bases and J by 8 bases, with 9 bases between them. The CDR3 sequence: CASSLNSRGYTF. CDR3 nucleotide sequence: TGTGCCAGCAGCTTAAATTCGAGGGGCTACACCTTC.

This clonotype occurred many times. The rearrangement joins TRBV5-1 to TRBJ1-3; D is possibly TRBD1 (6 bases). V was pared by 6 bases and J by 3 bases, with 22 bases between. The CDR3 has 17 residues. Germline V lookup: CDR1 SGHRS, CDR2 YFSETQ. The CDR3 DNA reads TGCGCCAGCAAATTGATCCCCGAAGGGGGAGGTGGAAACACCATATATTTT. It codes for CASKLIPEGGGGNTIYF.